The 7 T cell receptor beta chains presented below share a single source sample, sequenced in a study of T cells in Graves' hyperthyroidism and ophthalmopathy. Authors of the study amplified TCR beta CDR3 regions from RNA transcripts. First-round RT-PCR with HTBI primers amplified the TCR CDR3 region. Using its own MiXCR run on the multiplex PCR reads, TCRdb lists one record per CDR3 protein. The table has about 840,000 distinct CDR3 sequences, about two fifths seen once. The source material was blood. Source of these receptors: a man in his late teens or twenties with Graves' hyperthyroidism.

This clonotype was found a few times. The DNA of the CDR3 is TGTGCCAGCAGCTTGAGGGGGGGAGGGGACGAAAAACTGTTTTTT. Residues: CASSLRGGGDEKLFF. V is TRBV7-6 and J is TRBJ1-4; a possible D gene is TRBD1 (6 bases). CDR1 and CDR2 (germline): SGHVS, FNYEAQ. This CDR3 contains 15 residues. Trimming took off 3 bases at V and 8 bases at J, with 16 bases between the two ends.

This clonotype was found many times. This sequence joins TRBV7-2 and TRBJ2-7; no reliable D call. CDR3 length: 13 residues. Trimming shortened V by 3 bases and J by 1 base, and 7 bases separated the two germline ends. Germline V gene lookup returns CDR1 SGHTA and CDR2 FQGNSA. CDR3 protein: CASSFPPSYEQYF. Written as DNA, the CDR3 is TGTGCCAGCAGCTTCCCTCCTTCCTACGAGCAGTACTTC.

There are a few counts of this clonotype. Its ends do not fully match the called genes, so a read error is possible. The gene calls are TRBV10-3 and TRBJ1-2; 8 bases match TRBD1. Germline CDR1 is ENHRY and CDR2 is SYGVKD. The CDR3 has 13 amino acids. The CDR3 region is CASSDQGAHGYTF. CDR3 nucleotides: TGTGCCAGCAGTGATCAGGGGGCGCATGGCTACACCTTC.

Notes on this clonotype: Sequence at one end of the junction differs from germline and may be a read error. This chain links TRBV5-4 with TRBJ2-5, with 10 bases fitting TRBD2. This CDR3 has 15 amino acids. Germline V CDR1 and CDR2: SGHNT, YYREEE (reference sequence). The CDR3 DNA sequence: TGTGACAGCAGCTCGATAGCGGGGGGCCAAGAGACCCAGTACTTC. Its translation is CDSSSIAGGQETQYF.

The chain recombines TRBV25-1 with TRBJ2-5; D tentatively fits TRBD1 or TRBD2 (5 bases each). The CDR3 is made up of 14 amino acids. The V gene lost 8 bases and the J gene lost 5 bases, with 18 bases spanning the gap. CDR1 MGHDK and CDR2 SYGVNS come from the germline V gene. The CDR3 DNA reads TGTGCCAGCGTGGGACCTAGTCCCGGGGAGACCCAGTACTTC. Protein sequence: CASVGPSPGETQYF.

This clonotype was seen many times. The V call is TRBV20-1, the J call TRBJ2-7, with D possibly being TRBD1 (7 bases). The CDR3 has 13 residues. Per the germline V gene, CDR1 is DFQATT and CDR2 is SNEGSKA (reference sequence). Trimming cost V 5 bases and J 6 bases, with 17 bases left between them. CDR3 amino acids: CSAHDREDSEQYF. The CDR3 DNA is TGCAGTGCTCATGACAGGGAGGATAGCGAGCAGTACTTC.

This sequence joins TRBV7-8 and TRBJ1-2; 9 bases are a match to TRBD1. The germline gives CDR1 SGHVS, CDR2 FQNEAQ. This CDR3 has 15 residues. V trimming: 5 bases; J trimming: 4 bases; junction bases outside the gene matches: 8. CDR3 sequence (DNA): TGTGCCAGCAGCCCCCGGGACAGGGTTTCCTATGGCTACACCTTC. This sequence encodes CASSPRDRVSYGYTF.